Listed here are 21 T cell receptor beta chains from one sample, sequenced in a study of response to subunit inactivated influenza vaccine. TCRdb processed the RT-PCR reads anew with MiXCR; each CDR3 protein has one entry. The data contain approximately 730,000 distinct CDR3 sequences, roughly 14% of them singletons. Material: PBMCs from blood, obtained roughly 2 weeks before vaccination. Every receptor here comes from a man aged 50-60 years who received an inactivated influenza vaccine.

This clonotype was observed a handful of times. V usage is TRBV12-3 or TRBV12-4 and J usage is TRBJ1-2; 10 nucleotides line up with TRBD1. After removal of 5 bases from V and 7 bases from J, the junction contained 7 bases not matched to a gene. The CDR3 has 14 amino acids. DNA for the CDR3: TGTGCCAGCAGTCCGCTGACAGGGGGCTCTGGCTACACCTTC. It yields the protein CASSPLTGGSGYTF.

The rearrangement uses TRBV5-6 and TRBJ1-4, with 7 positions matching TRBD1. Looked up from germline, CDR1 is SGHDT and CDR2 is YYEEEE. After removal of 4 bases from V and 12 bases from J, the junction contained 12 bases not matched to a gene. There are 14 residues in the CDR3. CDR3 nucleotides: TGTGCCAGCAGCGCGACAGGGACGGACGAAGAACTGTTTTTT. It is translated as CASSATGTDEELFF.

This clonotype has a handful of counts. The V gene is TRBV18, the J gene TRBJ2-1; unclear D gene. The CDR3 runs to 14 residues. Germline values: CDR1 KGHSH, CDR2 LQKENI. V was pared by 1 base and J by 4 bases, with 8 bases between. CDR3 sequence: CASSPLHPYNEQFF. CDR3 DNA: TGTGCCAGCTCACCACTGCATCCTTACAATGAGCAGTTCTTC.

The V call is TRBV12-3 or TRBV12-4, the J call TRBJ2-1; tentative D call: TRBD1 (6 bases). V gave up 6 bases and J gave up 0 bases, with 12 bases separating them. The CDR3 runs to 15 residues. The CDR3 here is CASRRDTSSYNEQFF. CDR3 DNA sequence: TGTGCCAGCAGACGGGACACTAGCTCCTACAATGAGCAGTTCTTC.

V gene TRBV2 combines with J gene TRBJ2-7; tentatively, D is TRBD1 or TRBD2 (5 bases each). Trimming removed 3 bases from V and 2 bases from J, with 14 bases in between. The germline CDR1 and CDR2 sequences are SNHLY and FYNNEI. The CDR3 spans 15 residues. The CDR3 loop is CASSDVWDGPYEQYF. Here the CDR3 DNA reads TGTGCCAGCAGTGATGTTTGGGACGGTCCCTACGAGCAGTACTTC.

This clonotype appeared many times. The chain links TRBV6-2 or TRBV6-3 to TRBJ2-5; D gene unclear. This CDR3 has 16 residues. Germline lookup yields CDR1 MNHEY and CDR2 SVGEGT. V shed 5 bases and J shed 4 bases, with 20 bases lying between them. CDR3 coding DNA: TGTGCCAGCAGTACCTCCCTGGACCAGCAAACAGAGACCCAGTACTTC. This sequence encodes CASSTSLDQQTETQYF.

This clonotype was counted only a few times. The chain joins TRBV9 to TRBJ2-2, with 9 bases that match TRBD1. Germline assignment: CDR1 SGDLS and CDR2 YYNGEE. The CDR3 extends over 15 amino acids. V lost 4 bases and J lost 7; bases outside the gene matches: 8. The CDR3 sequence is CASSPRDRALGELFF. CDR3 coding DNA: TGTGCCAGCAGCCCCCGGGACAGGGCTCTCGGGGAGCTGTTTTTT.

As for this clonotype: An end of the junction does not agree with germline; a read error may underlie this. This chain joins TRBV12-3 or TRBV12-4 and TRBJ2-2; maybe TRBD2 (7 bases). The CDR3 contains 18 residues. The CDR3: CACSPSRGAPGVTGELFF. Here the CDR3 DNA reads TGTGCCTGCAGTCCTAGTCGGGGGGCCCCGGGAGTCACCGGGGAGCTGTTTTTT.

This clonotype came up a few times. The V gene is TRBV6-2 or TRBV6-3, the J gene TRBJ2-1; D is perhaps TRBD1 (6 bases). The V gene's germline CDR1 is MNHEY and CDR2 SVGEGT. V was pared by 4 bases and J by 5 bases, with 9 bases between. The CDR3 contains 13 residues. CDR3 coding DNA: TGTGCCAGCAGTTCCTGGACAGACAATGAGCAGTTCTTC. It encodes CASSSWTDNEQFF.

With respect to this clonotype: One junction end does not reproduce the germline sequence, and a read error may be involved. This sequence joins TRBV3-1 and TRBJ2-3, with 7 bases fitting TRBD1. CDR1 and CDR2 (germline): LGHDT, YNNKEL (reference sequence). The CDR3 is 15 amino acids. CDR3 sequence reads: CASRQETGVPDTQYF. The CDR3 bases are TGTGCCAGCAGGCAAGAAACAGGGGTCCCAGATACGCAGTATTTT.

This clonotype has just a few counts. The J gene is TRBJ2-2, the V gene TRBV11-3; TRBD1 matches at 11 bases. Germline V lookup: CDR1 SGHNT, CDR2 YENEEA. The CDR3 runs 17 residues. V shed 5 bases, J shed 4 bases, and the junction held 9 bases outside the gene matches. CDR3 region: CASSLGFGTGGTGELFF. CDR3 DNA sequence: TGTGCCAGCAGCCTTGGGTTCGGGACAGGGGGCACCGGGGAGCTGTTTTTT.

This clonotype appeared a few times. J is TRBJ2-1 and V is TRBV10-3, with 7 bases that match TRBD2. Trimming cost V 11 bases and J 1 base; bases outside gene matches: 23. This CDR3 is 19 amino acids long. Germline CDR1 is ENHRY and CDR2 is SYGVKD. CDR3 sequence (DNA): TGTGCCTCTTTTATGAAGGCCCCGGAGGGCGGGAGTTCCTACAATGAGCAGTTCTTC. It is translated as CASFMKAPEGGSSYNEQFF.

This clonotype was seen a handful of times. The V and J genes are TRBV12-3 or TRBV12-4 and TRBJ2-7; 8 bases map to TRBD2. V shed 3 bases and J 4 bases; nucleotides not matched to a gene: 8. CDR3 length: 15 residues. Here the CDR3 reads CASSFKLAGRYEQYF. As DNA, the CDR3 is TGTGCCAGCAGTTTCAAATTAGCGGGGAGGTACGAGCAGTACTTC.

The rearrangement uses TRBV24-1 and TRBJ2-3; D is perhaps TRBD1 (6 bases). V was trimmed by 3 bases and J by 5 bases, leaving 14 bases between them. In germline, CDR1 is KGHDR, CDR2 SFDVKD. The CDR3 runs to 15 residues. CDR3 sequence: CATSDPGQFGDTQYF. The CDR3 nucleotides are TGTGCCACCAGTGATCCGGGACAATTTGGAGATACGCAGTATTTT.

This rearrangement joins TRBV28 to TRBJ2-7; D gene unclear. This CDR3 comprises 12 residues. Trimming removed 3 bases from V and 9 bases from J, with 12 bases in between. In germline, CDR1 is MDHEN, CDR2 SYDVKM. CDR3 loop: CASSFGQSAQYF. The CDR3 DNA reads TGTGCCAGCAGTTTCGGCCAGTCGGCGCAGTACTTC.

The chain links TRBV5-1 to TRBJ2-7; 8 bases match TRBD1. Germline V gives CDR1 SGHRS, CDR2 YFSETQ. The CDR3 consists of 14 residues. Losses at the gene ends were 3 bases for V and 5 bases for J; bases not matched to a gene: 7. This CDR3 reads CASSSADRGDEQYF. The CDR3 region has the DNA TGCGCCAGCAGCTCGGCAGACAGGGGCGACGAGCAGTACTTC.

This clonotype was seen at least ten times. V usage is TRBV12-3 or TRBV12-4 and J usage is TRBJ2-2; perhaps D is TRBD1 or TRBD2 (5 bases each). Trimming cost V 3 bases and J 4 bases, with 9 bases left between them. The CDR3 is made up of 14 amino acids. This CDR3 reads CASSFGGGTGELFF. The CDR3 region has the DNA TGTGCCAGCAGTTTTGGTGGGGGCACCGGGGAGCTGTTTTTT.

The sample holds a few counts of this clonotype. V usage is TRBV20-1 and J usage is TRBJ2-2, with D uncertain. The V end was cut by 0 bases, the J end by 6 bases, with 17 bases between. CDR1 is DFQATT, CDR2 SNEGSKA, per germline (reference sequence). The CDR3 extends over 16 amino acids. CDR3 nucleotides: TGCAGTGCTAGAGATTTAATGGCTACATATCCCGGGGAGCTGTTTTTT. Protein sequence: CSARDLMATYPGELFF.

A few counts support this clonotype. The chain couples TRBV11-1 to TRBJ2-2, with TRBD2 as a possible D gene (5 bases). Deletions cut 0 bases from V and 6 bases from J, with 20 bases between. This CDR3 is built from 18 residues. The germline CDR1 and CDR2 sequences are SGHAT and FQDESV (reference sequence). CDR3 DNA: TGTGCCAGCAGCTTAGCCGTGTTTTCGGGGATCGGGGCCGGGGAGCTGTTTTTT. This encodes CASSLAVFSGIGAGELFF.

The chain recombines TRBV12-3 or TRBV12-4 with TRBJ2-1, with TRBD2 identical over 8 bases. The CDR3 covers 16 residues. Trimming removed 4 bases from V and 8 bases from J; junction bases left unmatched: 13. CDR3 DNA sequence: TGTGCCAGCAGTTCAGGAGCGGGGGCTTCGCGGCATGAGCAGTTCTTC. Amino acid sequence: CASSSGAGASRHEQFF.

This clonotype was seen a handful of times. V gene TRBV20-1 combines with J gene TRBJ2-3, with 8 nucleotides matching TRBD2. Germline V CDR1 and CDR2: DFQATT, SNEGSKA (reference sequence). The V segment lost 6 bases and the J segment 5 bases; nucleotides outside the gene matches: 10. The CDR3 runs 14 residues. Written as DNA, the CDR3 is TGCAGTGCACAGGTCGGGAGGGCTGGAGATACGCAGTATTTT. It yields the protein CSAQVGRAGDTQYF.